This T cell receptor (beta chain) was retrieved from a study of shared T cell receptors in the human thymus. The protocol was immunoSEQ multiplex PCR, while the TCRdb copy is restricted to in-frame clones and leaves out a portion. The table shows 650,000 to 950,000 clones, with roughly 88% occurring only once. V was trimmed by 2 bases and J by 8 bases, leaving 16 bases between them. CDR1 is MNHEY, CDR2 SMNVEV, per germline (reference sequence). The length of the CDR3 is 16 residues. The same sample was also studied in work on human thymus T cells. That paper states: Resections obtained during corrective heart surgery supplied the thymus tissue. Related work found strong thymic repertoire overlap between unrelated individuals.

Sample: thymocytes. This clonotype originated in a girl less than two years old with a congenital heart defect. This chain links TRBV27 with TRBJ1-6; D gene uncertain. CDR3 nucleotides: TGTGCCAGCAGTTTAAAGAGAGAGGGAGCAGATTCACCCCTCCACTTT. Translation gives CASSLKREGADSPLHF.